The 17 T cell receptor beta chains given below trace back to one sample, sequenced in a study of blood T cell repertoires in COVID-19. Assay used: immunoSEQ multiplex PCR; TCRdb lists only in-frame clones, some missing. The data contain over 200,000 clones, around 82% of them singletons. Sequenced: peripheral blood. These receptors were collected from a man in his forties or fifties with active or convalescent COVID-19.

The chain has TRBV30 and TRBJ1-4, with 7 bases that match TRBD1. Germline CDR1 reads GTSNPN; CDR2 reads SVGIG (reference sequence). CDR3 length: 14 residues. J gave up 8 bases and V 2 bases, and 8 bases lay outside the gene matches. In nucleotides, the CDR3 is TGTGCCTGGAGTTCAGGGGGAAATGGAGAAAAACTGTTTTTT. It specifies CAWSSGGNGEKLFF.

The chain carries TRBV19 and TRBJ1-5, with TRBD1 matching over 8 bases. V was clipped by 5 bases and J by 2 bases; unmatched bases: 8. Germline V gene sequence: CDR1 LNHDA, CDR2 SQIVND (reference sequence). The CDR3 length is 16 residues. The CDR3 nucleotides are TGTGCCAGTAGTTCCTGGACAGGGACGGGCAATCAGCCCCAGCATTTT. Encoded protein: CASSSWTGTGNQPQHF.

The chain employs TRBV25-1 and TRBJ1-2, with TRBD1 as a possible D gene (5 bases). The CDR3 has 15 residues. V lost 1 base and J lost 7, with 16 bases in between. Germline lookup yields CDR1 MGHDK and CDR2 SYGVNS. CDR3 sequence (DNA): TGTGCCAGCAGTGAATCCAAGGGCAGGGCACTTGGCTACACCTTC. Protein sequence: CASSESKGRALGYTF.

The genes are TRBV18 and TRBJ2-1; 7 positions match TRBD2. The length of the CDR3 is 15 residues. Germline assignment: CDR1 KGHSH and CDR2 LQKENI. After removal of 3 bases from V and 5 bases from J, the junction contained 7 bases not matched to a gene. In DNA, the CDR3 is TGTGCCAGCTCACCGGGCGGGAGCTTCGACAATGAGCAGTTCTTC. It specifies CASSPGGSFDNEQFF.

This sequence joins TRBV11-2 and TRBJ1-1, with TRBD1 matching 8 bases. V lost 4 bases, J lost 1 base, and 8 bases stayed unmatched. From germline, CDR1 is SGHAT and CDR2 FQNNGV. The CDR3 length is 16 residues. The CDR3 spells CASSWGTGDRNTEAFF. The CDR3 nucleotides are TGTGCCAGCAGCTGGGGGACAGGCGACCGGAACACTGAAGCTTTCTTT.

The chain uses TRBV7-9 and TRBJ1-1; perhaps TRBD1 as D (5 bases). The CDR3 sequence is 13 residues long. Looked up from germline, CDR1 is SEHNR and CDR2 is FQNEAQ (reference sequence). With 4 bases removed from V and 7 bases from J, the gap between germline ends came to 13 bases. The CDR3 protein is CASSYTQGLEAFF. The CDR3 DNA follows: TGTGCCAGCAGCTATACTCAGGGACTTGAAGCTTTCTTT.

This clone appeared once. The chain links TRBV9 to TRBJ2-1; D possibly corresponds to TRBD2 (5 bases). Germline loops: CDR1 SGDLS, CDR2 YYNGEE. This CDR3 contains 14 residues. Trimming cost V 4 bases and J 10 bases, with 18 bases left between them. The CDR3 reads CASSSPRLAKEQFF. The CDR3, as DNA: TGTGCCAGCAGCTCCCCCAGGCTAGCAAAAGAGCAGTTCTTC.

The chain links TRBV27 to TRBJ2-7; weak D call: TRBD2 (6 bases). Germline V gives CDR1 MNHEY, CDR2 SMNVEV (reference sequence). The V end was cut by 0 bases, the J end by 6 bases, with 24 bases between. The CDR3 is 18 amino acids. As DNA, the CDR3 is TGTGCCAGCAGTTTATCCAAGCCCCCCGAGGGGAGGCTAACCGAGCAGTACTTC. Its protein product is CASSLSKPPEGRLTEQYF.

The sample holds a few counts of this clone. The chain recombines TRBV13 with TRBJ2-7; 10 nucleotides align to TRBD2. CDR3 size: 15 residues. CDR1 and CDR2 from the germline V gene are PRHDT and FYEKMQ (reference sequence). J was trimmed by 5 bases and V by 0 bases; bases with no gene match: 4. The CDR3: CASSLGAGGPDEQYF. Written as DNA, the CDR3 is TGTGCCAGCAGCTTAGGAGCGGGGGGGCCCGACGAGCAGTACTTC. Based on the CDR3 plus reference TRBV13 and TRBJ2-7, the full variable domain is AAGVIQSPRHLIKEKRETATLKCYPIPRHDTVYWYQQGPGQDPQFLISFYEKMQSDKGSIPDRFSAQQFSDYHSELNMSSLELGDSALYFCASSLGAGGPDEQYFGPGTRLTVT.

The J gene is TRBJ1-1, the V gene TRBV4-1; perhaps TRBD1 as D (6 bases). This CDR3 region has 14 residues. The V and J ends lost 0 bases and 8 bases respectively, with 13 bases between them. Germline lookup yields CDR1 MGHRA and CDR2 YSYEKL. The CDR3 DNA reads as TGCGCCAGCAGCCAAGAAAGACAGGCCGCCGAAGCTTTCTTT. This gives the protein CASSQERQAAEAFF.

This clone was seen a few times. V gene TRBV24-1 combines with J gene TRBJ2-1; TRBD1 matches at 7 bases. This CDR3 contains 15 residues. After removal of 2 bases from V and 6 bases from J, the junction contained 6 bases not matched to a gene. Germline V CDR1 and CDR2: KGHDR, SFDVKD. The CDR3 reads CATSDSETGINEQFF. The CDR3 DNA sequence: TGTGCCACCAGTGATTCGGAGACAGGGATCAATGAGCAGTTCTTC.

CDR3 sequence reads: CASRQGEAGGELFF. In DNA, the CDR3 is TGTGCCAGCAGGCAGGGAGAAGCGGGCGGGGAGCTGTTTTTT. The gene calls are TRBV6-4 and TRBJ2-2; D is possibly TRBD2 (6 bases). Germline V gene sequence: CDR1 MRHNA, CDR2 SNTAGT. The V end was cut by 6 bases, the J end by 7 bases, with 15 bases between. The CDR3 has 14 amino acids.

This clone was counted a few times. In DNA, the CDR3 is TGCGCCAGCAGTCGGGGTAATGAAAAACTGTTTTTT. Translation: CASSRGNEKLFF. This sequence joins TRBV4-1 and TRBJ1-4; D remains unclear. This CDR3 has 12 amino acids. V was cut by 6 bases and J by 4 bases, with 6 bases left in between. Germline V gene data show CDR1 as MGHRA and CDR2 as YSYEKL.

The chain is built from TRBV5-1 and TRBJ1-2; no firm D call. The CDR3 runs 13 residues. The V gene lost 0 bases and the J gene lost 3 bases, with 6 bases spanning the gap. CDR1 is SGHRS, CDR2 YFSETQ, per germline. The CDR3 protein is CASSLGHDYGYTF. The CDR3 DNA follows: TGCGCCAGCAGCTTGGGACATGACTATGGCTACACCTTC.

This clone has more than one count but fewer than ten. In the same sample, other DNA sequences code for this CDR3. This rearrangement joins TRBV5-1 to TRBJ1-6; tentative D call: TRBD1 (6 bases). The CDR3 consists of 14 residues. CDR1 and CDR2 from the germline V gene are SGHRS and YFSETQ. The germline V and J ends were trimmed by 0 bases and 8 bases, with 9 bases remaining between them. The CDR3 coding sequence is TGCGCCAGCAGCTTGGGACAGGATTATTCACCCCTCCACTTT. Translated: CASSLGQDYSPLHF.

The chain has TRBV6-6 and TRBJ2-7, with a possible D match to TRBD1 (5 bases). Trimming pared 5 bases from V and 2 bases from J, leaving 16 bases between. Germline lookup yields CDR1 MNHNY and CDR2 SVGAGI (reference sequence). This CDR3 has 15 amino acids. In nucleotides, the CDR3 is TGTGCCAGCAGTGATGGACAAGGCCCCACCTACGAGCAGTACTTC. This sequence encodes CASSDGQGPTYEQYF.

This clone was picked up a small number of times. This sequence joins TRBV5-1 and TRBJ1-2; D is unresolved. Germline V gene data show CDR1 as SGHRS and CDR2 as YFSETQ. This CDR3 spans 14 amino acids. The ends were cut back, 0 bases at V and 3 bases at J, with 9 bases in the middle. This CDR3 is CASSLAGRDYGYTF. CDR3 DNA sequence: TGCGCCAGCAGCTTGGCGGGAAGGGACTATGGCTACACCTTC.